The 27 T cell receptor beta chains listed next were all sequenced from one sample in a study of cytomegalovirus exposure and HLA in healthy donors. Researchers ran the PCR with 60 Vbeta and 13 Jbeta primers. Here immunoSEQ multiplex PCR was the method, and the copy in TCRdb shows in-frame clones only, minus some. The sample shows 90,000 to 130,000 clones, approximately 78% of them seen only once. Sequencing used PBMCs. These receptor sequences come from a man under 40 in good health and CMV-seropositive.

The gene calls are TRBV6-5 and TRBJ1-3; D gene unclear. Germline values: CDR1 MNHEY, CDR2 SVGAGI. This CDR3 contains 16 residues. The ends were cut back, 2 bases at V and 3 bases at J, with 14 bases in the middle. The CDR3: CASSYGLGGIGNTIYF. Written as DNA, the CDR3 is TGTGCCAGCAGTTACGGGTTGGGAGGAATTGGAAACACCATATATTTT.

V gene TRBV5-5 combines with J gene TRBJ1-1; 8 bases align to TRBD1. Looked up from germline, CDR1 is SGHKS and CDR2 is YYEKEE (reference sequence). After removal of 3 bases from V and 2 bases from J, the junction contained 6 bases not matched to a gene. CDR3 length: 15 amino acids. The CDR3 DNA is TGTGCCAGCAGCTGGGGGACAGGTAAAAACACTGAAGCTTTCTTT. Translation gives CASSWGTGKNTEAFF.

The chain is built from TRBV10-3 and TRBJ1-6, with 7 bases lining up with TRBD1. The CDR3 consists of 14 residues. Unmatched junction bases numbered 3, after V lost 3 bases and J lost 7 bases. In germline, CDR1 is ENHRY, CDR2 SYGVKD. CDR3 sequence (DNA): TGTGCCATCAGTGATTTCAGGGGGAATTCACCCCTCCACTTT. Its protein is CAISDFRGNSPLHF.

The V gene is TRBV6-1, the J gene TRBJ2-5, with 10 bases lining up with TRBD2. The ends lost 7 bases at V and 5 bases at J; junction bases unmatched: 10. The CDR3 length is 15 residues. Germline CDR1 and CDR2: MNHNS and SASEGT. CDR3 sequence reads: CASTRKREGLETQYF. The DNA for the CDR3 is TGTGCCAGCACCAGGAAGCGGGAGGGCCTGGAGACCCAGTACTTC.

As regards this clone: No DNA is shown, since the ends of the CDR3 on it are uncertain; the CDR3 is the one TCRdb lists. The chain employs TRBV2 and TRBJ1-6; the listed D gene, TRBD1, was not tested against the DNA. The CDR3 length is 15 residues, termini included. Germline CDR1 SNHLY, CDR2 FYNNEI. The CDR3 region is CASSVFWQGSSPLHF.

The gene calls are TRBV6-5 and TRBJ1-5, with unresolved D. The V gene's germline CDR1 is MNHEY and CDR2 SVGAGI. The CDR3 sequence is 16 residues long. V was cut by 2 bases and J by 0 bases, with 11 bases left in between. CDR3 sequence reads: CASSYLTPSSNQPQHF. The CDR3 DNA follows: TGTGCCAGCAGTTACCTTACACCGTCTAGCAATCAGCCCCAGCATTTT.

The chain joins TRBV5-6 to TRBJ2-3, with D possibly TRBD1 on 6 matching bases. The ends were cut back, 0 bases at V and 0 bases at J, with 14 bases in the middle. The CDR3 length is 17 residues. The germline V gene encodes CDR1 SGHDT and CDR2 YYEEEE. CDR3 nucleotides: TGTGCCAGCAGCTTGGTTAGCAGGGGACCTAGCACAGATACGCAGTATTTT. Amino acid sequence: CASSLVSRGPSTDTQYF.

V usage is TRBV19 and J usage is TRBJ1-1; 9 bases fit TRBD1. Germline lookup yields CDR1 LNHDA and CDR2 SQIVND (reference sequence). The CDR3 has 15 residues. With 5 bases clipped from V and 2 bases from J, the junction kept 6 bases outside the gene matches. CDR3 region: CASSPRDRANTEAFF. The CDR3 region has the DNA TGTGCCAGTAGTCCTCGGGACAGGGCCAACACTGAAGCTTTCTTT.

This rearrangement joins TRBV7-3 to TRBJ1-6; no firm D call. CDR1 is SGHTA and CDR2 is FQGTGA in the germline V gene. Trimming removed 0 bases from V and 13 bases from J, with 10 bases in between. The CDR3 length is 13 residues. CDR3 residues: CASSLTPTSPLHF. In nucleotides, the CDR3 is TGTGCCAGCAGCTTAACGCCGACATCCCCCCTCCACTTT.

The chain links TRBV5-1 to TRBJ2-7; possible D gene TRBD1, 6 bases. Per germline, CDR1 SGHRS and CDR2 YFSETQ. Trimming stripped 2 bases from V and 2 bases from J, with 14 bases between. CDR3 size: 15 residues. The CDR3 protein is CASSLNRVPTYEQYF. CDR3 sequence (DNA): TGCGCCAGCAGCTTAAACAGGGTACCCACCTACGAGCAGTACTTC.

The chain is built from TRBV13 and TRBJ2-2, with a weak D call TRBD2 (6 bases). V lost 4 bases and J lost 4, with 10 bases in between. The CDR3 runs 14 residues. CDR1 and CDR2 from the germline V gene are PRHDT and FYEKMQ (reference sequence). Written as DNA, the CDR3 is TGTGCCAGCAGCTCAGGAGGGGCCACCGGGGAGCTGTTTTTT. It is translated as CASSSGGATGELFF.

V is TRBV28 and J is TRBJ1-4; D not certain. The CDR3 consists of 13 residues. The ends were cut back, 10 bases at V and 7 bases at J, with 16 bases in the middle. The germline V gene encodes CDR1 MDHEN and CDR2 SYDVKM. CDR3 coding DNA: TGTGCCACCGTACAAGGCGAGGGTGAAAAACTGTTTTTT. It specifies CATVQGEGEKLFF.

CDR3 residues: CASSERASGQDTQYF. As DNA, the CDR3 is TGCGCCAGCAGTGAGAGGGCTAGCGGGCAGGATACGCAGTATTTT. The rearrangement links TRBV10-1 to TRBJ2-3; 8 bases line up with TRBD2. Germline CDR1 WNHNN, CDR2 SYGVQD (reference sequence). This CDR3 has 15 residues. The ends lost 2 bases at V and 6 bases at J; junction bases unmatched: 7.

The CDR3 here is CASSSFRGGTEAFF. Here the CDR3 DNA reads TGTGCCAGCAGTTCCTTTAGGGGAGGGACTGAAGCTTTCTTT. The chain carries TRBV28 and TRBJ1-1; TRBD1 might be the D (5 bases). Germline values: CDR1 MDHEN, CDR2 SYDVKM. The V gene lost 4 bases and the J gene lost 5 bases, with 14 bases spanning the gap. This CDR3 region has 14 residues. Looking up the rest from reference TRBV28 and TRBJ1-1 gives the full variable domain: DVKVTQSSRYLVKRTGEKVFLECVQDMDHENMFWYRQDPGLGLRLIYFSYDVKMKEKGDIPEGYSVSREKKERFSLILESASTNQTSMYLCASSSFRGGTEAFFGQGTRLTVV.

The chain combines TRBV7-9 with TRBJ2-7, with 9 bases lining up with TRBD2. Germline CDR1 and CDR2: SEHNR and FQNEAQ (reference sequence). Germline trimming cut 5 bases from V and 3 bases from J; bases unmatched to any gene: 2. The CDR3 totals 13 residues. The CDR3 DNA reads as TGTGCCAGCAGCCGACTAGCGGACTACGAGCAGTACTTC. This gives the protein CASSRLADYEQYF.

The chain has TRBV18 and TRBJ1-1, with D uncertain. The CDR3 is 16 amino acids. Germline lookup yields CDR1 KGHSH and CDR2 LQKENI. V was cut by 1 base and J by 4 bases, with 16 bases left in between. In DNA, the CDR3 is TGTGCCAGCTCACCACTCTCTCCAGCGGGCGGCACTGAAGCTTTCTTT. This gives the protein CASSPLSPAGGTEAFF.

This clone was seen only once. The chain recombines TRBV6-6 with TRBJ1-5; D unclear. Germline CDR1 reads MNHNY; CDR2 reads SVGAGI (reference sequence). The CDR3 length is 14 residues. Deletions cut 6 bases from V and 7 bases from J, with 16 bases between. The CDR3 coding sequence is TGTGCCAGCAGCGCGGGGTTCGGAGGGCAGCCCCAGCATTTT. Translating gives CASSAGFGGQPQHF.

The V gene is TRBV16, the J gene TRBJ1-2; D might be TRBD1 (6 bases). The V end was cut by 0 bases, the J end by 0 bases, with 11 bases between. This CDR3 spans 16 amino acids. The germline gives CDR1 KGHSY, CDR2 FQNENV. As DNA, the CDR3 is TGTGCCAGCAGCCAATCACGGGGGGCCTCTAACTATGGCTACACCTTC. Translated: CASSQSRGASNYGYTF.

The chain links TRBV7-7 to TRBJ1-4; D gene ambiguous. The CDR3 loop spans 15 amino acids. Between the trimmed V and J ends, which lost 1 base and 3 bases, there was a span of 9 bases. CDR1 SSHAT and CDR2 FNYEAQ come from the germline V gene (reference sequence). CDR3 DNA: TGTGCCAGCAGCTTAGGGCCGGGAGCTAATGAAAAACTGTTTTTT. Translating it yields CASSLGPGANEKLFF.

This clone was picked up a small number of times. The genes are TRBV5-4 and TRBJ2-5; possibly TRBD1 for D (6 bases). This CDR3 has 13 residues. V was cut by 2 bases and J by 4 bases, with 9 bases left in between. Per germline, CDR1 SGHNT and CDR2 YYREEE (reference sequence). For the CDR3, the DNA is TGTGCCAGCAGCTTAGGCAGGGGAGAGACCCAGTACTTC. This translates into CASSLGRGETQYF.

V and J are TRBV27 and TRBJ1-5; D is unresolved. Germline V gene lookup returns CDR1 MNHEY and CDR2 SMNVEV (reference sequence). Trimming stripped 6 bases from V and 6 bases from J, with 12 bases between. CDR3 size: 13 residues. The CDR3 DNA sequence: TGTGCCAGCAGAGGTCGGGTCGGTCAGCCCCAGCATTTT. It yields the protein CASRGRVGQPQHF.

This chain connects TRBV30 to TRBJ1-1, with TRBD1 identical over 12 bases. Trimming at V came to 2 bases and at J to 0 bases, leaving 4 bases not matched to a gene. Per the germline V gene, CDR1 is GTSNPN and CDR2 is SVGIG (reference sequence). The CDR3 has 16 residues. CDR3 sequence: CAWSRGQGAVNTEAFF. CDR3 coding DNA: TGTGCCTGGAGTAGGGGACAGGGGGCTGTGAACACTGAAGCTTTCTTT. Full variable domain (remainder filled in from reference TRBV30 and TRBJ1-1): SQTIHQWPATLVQPVGSPLSLECTVEGTSNPNLYWYRQAAGRGLQLLFYSVGIGQISSEVPQNLSASRPQDRQFILSSKKLLLSDSGFYLCAWSRGQGAVNTEAFFGQGTRLTVV.

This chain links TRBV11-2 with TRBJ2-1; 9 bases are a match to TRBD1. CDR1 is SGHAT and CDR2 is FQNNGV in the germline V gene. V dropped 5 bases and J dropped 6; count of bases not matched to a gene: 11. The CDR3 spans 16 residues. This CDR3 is CASSPTYGTGPNEQFF. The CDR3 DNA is TGTGCCAGCAGCCCCACGTACGGGACAGGGCCCAATGAGCAGTTCTTC.

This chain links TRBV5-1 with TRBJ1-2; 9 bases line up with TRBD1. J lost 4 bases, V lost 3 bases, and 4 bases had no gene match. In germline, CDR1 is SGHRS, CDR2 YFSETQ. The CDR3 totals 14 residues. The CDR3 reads CASSSGQGAYGYTF. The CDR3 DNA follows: TGCGCCAGCAGCTCGGGACAGGGCGCCTATGGCTACACCTTC.

The CDR3 sequence: CASSERQGLGSPLHF. CDR3 coding DNA: TGTGCCAGCAGCGAACGACAGGGGTTAGGTTCACCCCTCCACTTT. The chain links TRBV7-2 to TRBJ1-6; 8 nucleotides agree with TRBD1. Unmatched junction bases numbered 9, after V lost 5 bases and J lost 9 bases. From germline, CDR1 is SGHTA and CDR2 FQGNSA. The CDR3 length is 15 residues.

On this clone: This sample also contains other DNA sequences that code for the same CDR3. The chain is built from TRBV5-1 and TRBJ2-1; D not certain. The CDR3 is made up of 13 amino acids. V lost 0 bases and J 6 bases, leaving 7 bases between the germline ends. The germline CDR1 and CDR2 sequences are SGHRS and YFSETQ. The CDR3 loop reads CASSLGGLNEQFF. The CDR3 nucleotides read TGCGCCAGCAGCTTGGGTGGGCTCAATGAGCAGTTCTTC.

The CDR3 DNA sequence: TGCGCCAGCAGCCCGGGGGTCGGGGGAGGTGACAATGAGCAGTTCTTC. This gives the protein CASSPGVGGGDNEQFF. This sequence joins TRBV5-1 and TRBJ2-1; D is perhaps TRBD2 (6 bases). Between the trimmed V and J ends, which lost 4 bases and 5 bases, there was a span of 19 bases. Germline lookup yields CDR1 SGHRS and CDR2 YFSETQ. This CDR3 comprises 16 residues.